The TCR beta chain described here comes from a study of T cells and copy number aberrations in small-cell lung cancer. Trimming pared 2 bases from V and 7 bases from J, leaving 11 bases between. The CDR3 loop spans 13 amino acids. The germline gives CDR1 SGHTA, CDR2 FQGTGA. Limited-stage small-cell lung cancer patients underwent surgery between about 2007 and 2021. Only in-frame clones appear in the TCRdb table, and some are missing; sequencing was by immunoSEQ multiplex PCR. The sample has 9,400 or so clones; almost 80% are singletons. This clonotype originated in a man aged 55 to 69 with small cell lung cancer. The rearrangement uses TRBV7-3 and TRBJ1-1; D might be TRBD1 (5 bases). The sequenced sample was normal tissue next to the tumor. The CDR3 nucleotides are TGTGCCAGCAGCTTACTTCAGGGCGGTGAAGCTTTCTTT. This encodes CASSLLQGGEAFF. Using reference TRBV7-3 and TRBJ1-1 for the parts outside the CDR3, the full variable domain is GAGVSQTPSNKVTEKGKYVELRCDPISGHTALYWYRQSLGQGPEFLIYFQGTGAADDSGLPNDRFFAVRPEGSVSTLKIQRTERGDSAVYLCASSLLQGGEAFFGQGTRLTVV.